This T cell receptor (beta chain) appears in the sequencing data of a study of cytomegalovirus exposure and HLA in healthy donors. Study at large: Out of 398 genotyped donors, about 81% belonged to the Caucasian-associated ancestry cluster.

Trimming cost V 2 bases and J 7 bases, with 11 bases left between them. Germline V gives CDR1 LGHNA, CDR2 YNFKEQ. CDR3 length: 13 amino acids. Vbeta (60) and Jbeta (13) primers were used in the PCR. TCRdb keeps only in-frame clones here, not all; method: immunoSEQ multiplex PCR. The profile shows approximately 190,000 clones, about four fifths of them singletons. About this clone itself: What it recognizes is unknown.

Notes on the study in general: Productive rates of about 87% or about 30% were seen for most TCR beta V segments in an earlier analysis.

The receptor's source is a woman between 25 and 40 years old in good health and CMV-seropositive. The sequenced material came from PBMCs. This chain links TRBV4-2 with TRBJ1-1; D gene ambiguous. The CDR3: CASSQSSGVEAFF. CDR3 in DNA: TGTGCCAGCAGCCAATCCAGCGGCGTTGAAGCTTTCTTT.